This entry describes one TCR beta chain. Its antigen is undetermined. Since all of the isolated RNA was reverse transcribed, expressed TCRB transcripts were what got sequenced. Naive, central memory and regulatory T cell samples averaged roughly 3.7 million reads. Profiled with immunoSEQ multiplex PCR; TCRdb holds only in-frame clones, not every one. The sample lists around 360,000 clones, about 12% occurring once. CD45RO/CCR7/CD25/CD127/CD95/CD27 separated CD4+ naive, central memory, regulatory and stem cell-like memory cells by sorting. The sample belongs to a study of beta chain features in type 1 diabetes. Overall study findings and caveats: All four CD4+ subsets from Type 1 diabetes patients carried moderately but significantly shorter TCRB CDR3s.

The CDR3 length is 13 residues. Germline CDR1 and CDR2: MDHEN and SYDVKM. Trimming stripped 2 bases from V and 0 bases from J, with 4 bases between. The receptor was isolated from a woman between 18 and 29 years old with type 1 diabetes. V usage is TRBV28 and J usage is TRBJ1-1, with unresolved D. What was sequenced was naive CD4+ T cells from blood. CDR3 DNA: TGTGCCAGCAGTTTACCCTTGAACACTGAAGCTTTCTTT. It translates to CASSLPLNTEAFF.